One sample yielded the 30 T cell receptor beta chains listed below, sequenced in a study of shared clonotypes between healthy human individuals (dated by TCRdb to 2019 to 2021). Library preparation was by the immunoSEQ multiplex PCR assay. Entries here come from immuneACCESS through TCRdb and include only in-frame sequences with V and J called. Some clones fail to appear in such tables; in the studies checked, an unresolved V gene covers under half of the shortfall, and the cause of the remainder is unknown. The sample table contains about 2.5 million clones; only one count was recorded for roughly 92% of them. Approximately 0.4% of the sample is in the top ten clones. Specimen: naive CD4+ T cells from PBMCs. The sample's cell subset or site label, in plain terms: CD45RA+ positively selected. All receptors derive from a man aged 18 to 29 in good health. Some clones in this sample may be carry-over from other donors' samples.

This chain uses TRBV4-1 with TRBJ2-2; 13 positions match TRBD2. There are 18 residues in the CDR3. V was pared by 1 base and J by 0 bases, with 2 bases of the junction left unmatched. The germline CDR1 and CDR2 sequences are MGHRA and YSYEKL. CDR3 protein: CASSQGTSGRPNTGELFF. The DNA of the CDR3 is TGCGCCAGCAGCCAAGGGACTAGCGGGAGACCGAACACCGGGGAGCTGTTTTTT.

V gene TRBV5-1 combines with J gene TRBJ1-4, with 9 bases lining up with TRBD1. The CDR3 covers 15 residues. CDR1 and CDR2 (germline): SGHRS, YFSETQ. V gave up 0 bases and J gave up 6 bases; unmatched junction bases: 3. CDR3 loop: CASSLEGQGYEKLFF. CDR3 bases: TGCGCCAGCAGCTTGGAGGGACAGGGCTATGAAAAACTGTTTTTT.

V and J are TRBV27 and TRBJ2-7; TRBD1 is a possible D gene (6 bases). Germline lookup yields CDR1 MNHEY and CDR2 SMNVEV (reference sequence). The CDR3 is 15 amino acids. V lost 6 bases, J lost 7 bases, and 22 bases lay in between. The DNA of the CDR3 is TGTGCCAGCAGCCGTGCCAGGGACACCTTGCGAGAGCAGTACTTC. Encoded protein: CASSRARDTLREQYF.

The genes are TRBV11-2 and TRBJ1-3, with D unresolved. The CDR3 loop spans 15 amino acids. CDR1 is SGHAT and CDR2 is FQNNGV in the germline V gene. V dropped 2 bases and J dropped 4 bases, with 12 bases sitting between them. The CDR3: CASSLYPTDGNTIYF. Written as DNA, the CDR3 is TGTGCCAGCAGCTTATATCCCACTGACGGAAACACCATATATTTT.

The V and J genes are TRBV2 and TRBJ1-3; possible D gene TRBD1, 5 bases. Trimming took off 4 bases at V and 1 base at J, with 14 bases between the two ends. Germline CDR1 SNHLY, CDR2 FYNNEI. This CDR3 comprises 16 residues. CDR3 sequence reads: CASSGGAGNSGNTIYF. Written as DNA, the CDR3 is TGTGCCAGCAGTGGAGGGGCAGGGAATTCTGGAAACACCATATATTTT.

The CDR3 is CASSHRQGRETQYF. In DNA, the CDR3 is TGTGCCAGCAGTCACCGACAGGGGCGCGAGACCCAGTACTTC. The chain uses TRBV28 and TRBJ2-5; the match to TRBD1 covers 8 bases. The V segment lost 5 bases and the J segment 5 bases; nucleotides outside the gene matches: 7. The CDR3 extends over 14 amino acids. The germline V gene has CDR1 MDHEN and CDR2 SYDVKM.

This chain uses TRBV4-2 with TRBJ2-7; the D gene is possibly TRBD2 (7 bases). CDR3 length: 15 amino acids. The V end was cut by 1 base, the J end by 1 base, with 11 bases between. Per the germline V gene, CDR1 is LGHNA and CDR2 is YNFKEQ. CDR3 protein: CASSQVGGRSYEQYF. In DNA, the CDR3 is TGTGCCAGCAGCCAAGTGGGGGGGCGGTCCTACGAGCAGTACTTC.

V and J are TRBV5-6 and TRBJ1-2; D is ambiguous. The CDR3 runs to 15 residues. V lost 4 bases and J lost 4, with 17 bases in between. Germline-derived CDR1 and CDR2 are SGHDT and YYEEEE. Written as DNA, the CDR3 is TGTGCCAGCAGCCCGCGGACGGGCCTAGGCTATGGCTACACCTTC. Translated: CASSPRTGLGYGYTF. The full variable domain, with the rest looked up from reference TRBV5-6 and TRBJ1-2, is DAGVTQSPTHLIKTRGQQVTLRCSPKSGHDTVSWYQQALGQGPQFIFQYYEEEERQRGNFPDRFSGHQFPNYSSELNVNALLLGDSALYLCASSPRTGLGYGYTFGSGTRLTVV.

This chain joins TRBV6-1 and TRBJ2-7; 11 nucleotides align to TRBD1. Trimming took 5 bases from V and 5 from J; bases not matched to a gene: 8. The CDR3 runs to 15 residues. CDR1 and CDR2 from the germline V gene are MNHNS and SASEGT. The CDR3 nucleotides are TGTGCCAGCAGTTCCCCTGGACAGGGGGCTAACGAGCAGTACTTC. Protein sequence: CASSSPGQGANEQYF.

This chain links TRBV5-1 with TRBJ2-7, with 11 bases lining up with TRBD2. There are 18 residues in the CDR3. Germline V gene lookup returns CDR1 SGHRS and CDR2 YFSETQ. After removal of 4 bases from V and 2 bases from J, the junction contained 14 bases not matched to a gene. The CDR3 DNA follows: TGCGCCAGCAGCCCCTCCGAAATTATAGCGGGAGGGACCTACGAGCAGTACTTC. This encodes CASSPSEIIAGGTYEQYF.

V usage is TRBV2 and J usage is TRBJ2-7; D tentatively fits TRBD1 or TRBD2 (5 bases each). The CDR3 runs 14 residues. Germline values: CDR1 SNHLY, CDR2 FYNNEI. The V end was cut by 7 bases, the J end by 0 bases, with 13 bases between. Here the CDR3 reads CASTGQGSSYEQYF. The DNA for the CDR3 is TGTGCCAGCACGGGGCAAGGGAGCTCCTACGAGCAGTACTTC.

Points on this clone: Other DNA sequences from this sample encode an identical CDR3 as well. This rearrangement joins TRBV10-3 to TRBJ2-2; a possible D gene is TRBD2 (5 bases). V was shortened by 2 bases and J by 4 bases, with 5 bases between the two germline ends. Germline CDR1 ENHRY, CDR2 SYGVKD. CDR3 length equals 13 residues. The CDR3 DNA follows: TGTGCCATCAGTGAGGGAGGCACCGGGGAGCTGTTTTTT. Protein: CAISEGGTGELFF.

The V call is TRBV5-5, the J call TRBJ1-2; TRBD1 agrees at 8 bases. Germline CDR1 and CDR2: SGHKS and YYEKEE (reference sequence). Trimming took 4 bases from V and 3 from J; bases not matched to a gene: 5. The CDR3 spans 14 residues. The CDR3 DNA reads as TGTGCCAGCAGCCCCGGACAGGGCGACTATGGCTACACCTTC. Protein sequence: CASSPGQGDYGYTF.

The chain carries TRBV27 and TRBJ2-1; 10 positions agree with TRBD2. V was pared by 6 bases and J by 9 bases, with 20 bases of the junction left unmatched. This CDR3 region has 18 residues. Germline V gene data show CDR1 as MNHEY and CDR2 as SMNVEV (reference sequence). In DNA, the CDR3 is TGTGCCAGCAGCTCTAGTTCTGCGGGGCTAGCGGGAGTTATTGAGCAGTTCTTC. Residues: CASSSSSAGLAGVIEQFF.

The chain is built from TRBV19 and TRBJ1-5; 9 bases match TRBD1. CDR1 LNHDA and CDR2 SQIVND come from the germline V gene (reference sequence). V shed 6 bases and J 2 bases; nucleotides not matched to a gene: 5. The CDR3 contains 15 residues. CDR3 residues: CASSDRGVGNQPQHF. CDR3 bases: TGTGCCAGTAGCGACAGGGGGGTCGGCAATCAGCCCCAGCATTTT.

The chain joins TRBV29-1 to TRBJ1-1, with 9 bases aligning to TRBD1. Trimming removed 6 bases from V and 2 bases from J; junction bases left unmatched: 4. The CDR3 spans 13 residues. Looked up from germline, CDR1 is SQVTM and CDR2 is ANQGSEA. The CDR3 coding sequence is TGCAGCGTGTGGGACAGGGACAACACTGAAGCTTTCTTT. Encoded protein: CSVWDRDNTEAFF. The complete variable domain, with remaining parts taken from reference TRBV29-1 and TRBJ1-1, reads SAVISQKPSRDICQRGTSLTIQCQVDSQVTMMFWYRQQPGQSLTLIATANQGSEATYESGFVIDKFPISRPNLTFSTLTVSNMSPEDSSIYLCSVWDRDNTEAFFGQGTRLTVV.

The V gene is TRBV9, the J gene TRBJ1-2; the D is unclear. The CDR3 is 13 residues long. V was cut by 3 bases and J by 5 bases, with 11 bases left in between. Germline CDR1 is SGDLS and CDR2 is YYNGEE. The CDR3 loop is CASSALEGYGYTF. The CDR3 coding sequence is TGTGCCAGCAGCGCACTAGAGGGATATGGCTACACCTTC.

The chain has TRBV7-8 and TRBJ2-7; TRBD2 agrees at 13 bases. Unmatched junction bases numbered 6, after V lost 5 bases and J lost 5 bases. The CDR3 runs 15 residues. Per the germline V gene, CDR1 is SGHVS and CDR2 is FQNEAQ. Here the CDR3 DNA reads TGTGCCAGCAGCCGAGGACTAGCGGGAGTCAACGAGCAGTACTTC. Protein: CASSRGLAGVNEQYF.

This chain links TRBV7-2 with TRBJ2-1; a possible D gene is TRBD2 (5 bases). V lost 5 bases, J lost 1 base, and 18 bases lay in between. This CDR3 comprises 17 residues. Germline CDR1 SGHTA, CDR2 FQGNSA. The CDR3 protein is CASSPWSTRGSYNEQFF. In DNA form, the CDR3 reads TGTGCCAGCAGCCCCTGGTCGACTCGCGGGTCCTACAATGAGCAGTTCTTC.

The chain links TRBV10-3 to TRBJ1-2, with unresolved D. The CDR3 consists of 14 residues. The germline CDR1 and CDR2 sequences are ENHRY and SYGVKD. Trimming stripped 0 bases from V and 4 bases from J, with 9 bases between. The CDR3 DNA reads TGTGCCATCAGTGAGTCCGGGAGCCCCTATGGCTACACCTTC. Protein product: CAISESGSPYGYTF.

A remark on this clone: The same CDR3 is also encoded by other DNA sequences in this sample. The chain is built from TRBV27 and TRBJ2-2; tentatively, D is TRBD2 (5 bases). The germline CDR1 and CDR2 sequences are MNHEY and SMNVEV (reference sequence). Trimming stripped 2 bases from V and 3 bases from J, with 7 bases between. The length of the CDR3 is 14 residues. DNA for the CDR3: TGTGCCAGCAGTTTAGCGGGCCACACCGGGGAGCTGTTTTTT. It specifies CASSLAGHTGELFF.

Only one count was recorded for this clone. This chain joins TRBV2 and TRBJ1-1; TRBD1 might be the D (5 bases). The ends were cut back, 2 bases at V and 4 bases at J, with 14 bases in the middle. The germline CDR1 and CDR2 sequences are SNHLY and FYNNEI. The CDR3 has 15 amino acids. In DNA form, the CDR3 reads TGTGCCAGCAGTGAATTGAGGGGCCCTAGCACTGAAGCTTTCTTT. Translation: CASSELRGPSTEAFF.

The chain links TRBV29-1 to TRBJ2-7, with D possibly being TRBD2 (6 bases). V was trimmed by 6 bases and J by 2 bases, leaving 14 bases between them. The germline CDR1 and CDR2 sequences are SQVTM and ANQGSEA. The CDR3 length is 13 residues. CDR3 bases: TGCAGCGTGTACCACGGGGGACCCTACGAGCAGTACTTC. Translation gives CSVYHGGPYEQYF.

This clone has a single count. The chain joins TRBV5-5 to TRBJ1-3, with TRBD1 matching over 9 bases. The length of the CDR3 is 15 residues. V trimming: 4 bases; J trimming: 0 bases; junction bases outside the gene matches: 2. The germline V gene encodes CDR1 SGHKS and CDR2 YYEKEE (reference sequence). This chain's CDR3 is CASSTGGSSGNTIYF. The CDR3 DNA sequence: TGTGCCAGCAGCACAGGGGGCAGCTCTGGAAACACCATATATTTT. Looking up the rest from reference TRBV5-5 and TRBJ1-3 gives the full variable domain: DAGVTQSPTHLIKTRGQQVTLRCSPISGHKSVSWYQQVLGQGPQFIFQYYEKEERGRGNFPDRFSARQFPNYSSELNVNALLLGDSALYLCASSTGGSSGNTIYFGEGSWLTVV.

The chain has TRBV2 and TRBJ2-5; the D is unclear. The V end was cut by 7 bases, the J end by 5 bases, with 14 bases between. The CDR3 covers 13 residues. Germline-derived CDR1 and CDR2 are SNHLY and FYNNEI. CDR3 residues: CASTPWNLETQYF. The CDR3 bases are TGTGCCAGCACCCCTTGGAATTTGGAGACCCAGTACTTC. Full variable domain (missing parts from reference TRBV2 and TRBJ2-5): EPEVTQTPSHQVTQMGQEVILRCVPISNHLYFYWYRQILGQKVEFLVSFYNNEISEKSEIFDDQFSVERPDGSNFTLKIRSTKLEDSAMYFCASTPWNLETQYFGPGTRLLVL.

A single count supports this clone. Other nucleotide sequences in the sample specify the same CDR3. The V and J genes are TRBV19 and TRBJ1-5, with 8 bases identical to TRBD1. V lost 4 bases, J lost 2 bases, and 4 bases stayed unmatched. The CDR3 has 15 residues. Germline lookup yields CDR1 LNHDA and CDR2 SQIVND (reference sequence). The CDR3 region is CASSTTGAGNQPQHF. CDR3 nucleotides: TGTGCCAGTAGTACGACAGGGGCTGGCAATCAGCCCCAGCATTTT.

The CDR3 sequence: CASSKRLAGAVSQETQYF. The CDR3 bases are TGCGCCAGCAGCAAAAGACTAGCGGGAGCCGTATCCCAAGAGACCCAGTACTTC. V is TRBV5-1 and J is TRBJ2-5; 12 bases line up with TRBD2. Germline CDR1 and CDR2: SGHRS and YFSETQ. J lost 1 base, V lost 4 bases, and 11 bases had no gene match. The CDR3 covers 18 residues.

The chain recombines TRBV28 with TRBJ2-5, with 9 bases that match TRBD1. With the DNA end fitting TRBJ2-7 better, the J assignment may be wrong. The CDR3 has 15 residues. Looked up from germline, CDR1 is MDHEN and CDR2 is SYDVKM. The CDR3 nucleotides read TGTGCCAGCAGTTTAGCCGGGACAGGGACCCACGAGCAGTACTTC. It yields the protein CASSLAGTGTHEQYF.

The chain combines TRBV6-5 with TRBJ2-1; TRBD2 matches 12 bases. Unmatched junction bases numbered 9, after V lost 6 bases and J lost 9 bases. This CDR3 has 15 residues. Looked up from germline, CDR1 is MNHEY and CDR2 is SVGAGI. The CDR3 DNA is TGTGCCAGCAGCCGACCGCTACTAGCGGGAGGTGAGCAGTTCTTC. It translates to CASSRPLLAGGEQFF.

J is TRBJ1-5 and V is TRBV19; 12 bases are a match to TRBD1. V dropped 2 bases and J dropped 6; count of bases not matched to a gene: 5. The germline V gene encodes CDR1 LNHDA and CDR2 SQIVND (reference sequence). This CDR3 contains 16 residues. CDR3: CASSIPGTGGFQPQHF. The CDR3 nucleotides read TGTGCCAGTAGTATACCCGGGACAGGGGGCTTTCAGCCCCAGCATTTT. Combining the CDR3 with reference TRBV19 and TRBJ1-5 gives the whole variable domain DGGITQSPKYLFRKEGQNVTLSCEQNLNHDAMYWYRQDPGQGLRLIYYSQIVNDFQKGDIAEGYSVSREKKESFPLTVTSAQKNPTAFYLCASSIPGTGGFQPQHFGDGTRLSIL.